A selection of T cell receptor beta chains follows, all from one sample in a study of blood T cell repertoires in COVID-19. Some clones are missing from TCRdb's copy, which holds only in-frame ones; the method was immunoSEQ multiplex PCR. The table includes approximately 130,000 clones, 75% to 85% detected once. The sequencing input was peripheral blood. Receptors were obtained from a man older than 75 with acute or convalescent COVID-19. Each CDR3 is given with its conserved first and last residue. D genes are given only for firm matches. Clone sizes are given selectively: once, few, many, or a class where the clone is expanded.

d_gene	v_gene	j_gene	abundance	CDR3nt	CDR3aa
TRBD1	TRBV7-2	TRBJ1-6	few	TGTGCCAGCAGCATTGGGACAGTTTATAATTCACCCCTCCACTTT	CASSIGTVYNSPLHF
TRBD1	TRBV4-2	TRBJ2-7	few	TGTGCCAGCAGCCAGGGTTGGGACAGGGGTCCCCTCGAGCAGTACTTC	CASSQGWDRGPLEQYF
TRBD1	TRBV7-9	TRBJ2-5	NA	TGTGCCAGCAGCGCCCGAGACAGGGGGCGTCAAGAGACCCAGTACTTC	CASSARDRGRQETQYF
NA	TRBV5-1	TRBJ2-2	NA	TGCGCCAGCACTGAGTACACCGGGGAGCTGTTTTTT	CASTEYTGELFF
NA	TRBV27	TRBJ2-3	NA	TGTGCCAGCAAGGGGGGTGCGACAGGGAGCGATTTAGATACGCAGTATTTT	CASKGGATGSDLDTQYF
NA	TRBV7-2	TRBJ2-5	NA	TGTGCCAGCAGCTGGGACTTCGGAGAGACCCAGTACTTC	CASSWDFGETQYF
TRBD2	TRBV19	TRBJ2-1	NA	TGTGCCAGTAGTTATCGGACTAGCCCCCTGCAGTTCTTC	CASSYRTSPLQFF
TRBD1	TRBV29-1	TRBJ1-6	few	TGCAGCGCCGCTACAAAGACAGGGGGGCCCCTCCACTTT	CSAATKTGGPLHF
NA	TRBV7-9	TRBJ2-7	many	TGTGCCAGCAGGTTCGAGGAGGGGAGCTCCTACGAGCAGTACTTC	CASRFEEGSSYEQYF
NA	TRBV13	TRBJ2-5	NA	TGTGCCAGCAGCTTACCAGGTTACCAAGAGACCCAGTACTTC	CASSLPGYQETQYF
NA	TRBV10-3	TRBJ2-1	NA	TGTGCCATCAATGGAGGGGCGGGCAATGAGCAGTTCTTC	CAINGGAGNEQFF
NA	TRBV28	TRBJ1-4	NA	TGTGCCAGCAGTTTTCCTGGTCCCCGGGGGGAAAAACTGTTTTTT	CASSFPGPRGEKLFF
NA	TRBV24-1	TRBJ2-7	NA	TGTGCCACCAGTGATTCCGGGACCTACGAGCAGTACTTC	CATSDSGTYEQYF
NA	TRBV22-1	TRBJ1-6	NA	TGTCCTGGGAGCCCCCCGGTGGTTGCGGGGAGTGATATAAGATCCTATAATTCACCCCTCCACTTT	CPGSPPVVAGSDIRSYNSPLHF
TRBD1	TRBV7-2	TRBJ2-2	NA	TGTGCCAGCAGCCTTGACAGGGGCGACACCGGGGAGCTGTTTTTT	CASSLDRGDTGELFF
NA	TRBV5-5	TRBJ1-1	NA	TGTGCCAGCAGCTTGGTCGTCGGCATCTCGAGGGCTGAAGCTTTCTTT	CASSLVVGISRAEAFF
TRBD2	TRBV7-2	TRBJ2-3	NA	TGTGCCAGCAGCCCATCGGGGGGGGCTGGGACCCCAGATACGCAGTATTTT	CASSPSGGAGTPDTQYF
TRBD1	TRBV6-5	TRBJ2-7	NA	TGTGCCAGCAGCCCCCCGGGACAGGGTGCCGAGCAGTACTTC	CASSPPGQGAEQYF
TRBD1	TRBV6-5	TRBJ2-7	NA	TGTGCCAGCAGTATGGCGACAGGGGTCTACGAGCAGTACTTC	CASSMATGVYEQYF
NA	TRBV7-9	TRBJ2-5	once	TGTGCCAGCAGCTTCAGACGGCAGGGTGGGGAGACCCAGTACTTC	CASSFRRQGGETQYF
NA	TRBV10-2	TRBJ1-2	NA	TGCGCCAGCAGTGAGGCGGGGACGCGCGAAACCCTATTC	CASSEAGTRETLF
NA	TRBV9	TRBJ1-3	NA	TGTGCCAGCAGCGCGGGACTTACCTCTGGAAACACCATATATTTT	CASSAGLTSGNTIYF
TRBD1	TRBV19	TRBJ2-5	NA	TGTGCCAGTAGTCAATTACAGGGGCGAGAGACCCAGTACTTC	CASSQLQGRETQYF
NA	TRBV30	TRBJ2-1	NA	TGTGCCTGGAGTGTAGGGGCCTCGGCTGAGCAGTTCTTC	CAWSVGASAEQFF
NA	TRBV7-2	TRBJ2-3	NA	TGTGCCAGCAGCTCCCGGACAGTTACTAACACAGATACGCAGTATTTT	CASSSRTVTNTDTQYF
NA	TRBV6-5	TRBJ2-3	few	TGTGCCAGCAGACCGGCTAGGATTAGCACAGATACGCAGTATTTT	CASRPARISTDTQYF
NA	TRBV19	TRBJ2-5	NA	TGTGCCAGTAGTATCACAGGCCTACAAGAGACCCAGTACTTC	CASSITGLQETQYF
NA	TRBV6-6	TRBJ2-7	NA	TGTGCCAGCAGAAAAGGGACAGAGCAGTACTTC	CASRKGTEQYF
TRBD1	TRBV6-5	TRBJ1-3	NA	TGTGCCAGCAGCCACAGGGACAGCTCTGGAAACACCATATATTTT	CASSHRDSSGNTIYF
NA	TRBV6-6	TRBJ1-1	once	TGTGCCAGCAGGGACTCGCGAAATGCTTTCTTT	CASRDSRNAFF
NA	TRBV18	TRBJ1-2	NA	TGTGCCAGCTCACCTACAGGGATCCCGGATAACTATGGCTACACCTTC	CASSPTGIPDNYGYTF
NA	TRBV30	TRBJ1-6	NA	TGTGCCTGGAGTGTTCCAGGGGCCAAATCTTTTCATTCACCCCTCCACTTT	CAWSVPGAKSFHSPLHF
TRBD2	TRBV19	TRBJ2-2	NA	TGTGCCACGGGGGGGAACACCGGGGAGCTGTTTTTT	CATGGNTGELFF
NA	TRBV28	TRBJ2-6	NA	TGTGCCAGCAGTTTTCAGGGCGCCGGGGCCAACGTCCTGACTTTC	CASSFQGAGANVLTF
TRBD2	TRBV5-1	TRBJ2-7	few	TGCGCCAGCAGTGGTGGGACTAGCGGGTACGAGCAGTACTTC	CASSGGTSGYEQYF
TRBD1	TRBV7-9	TRBJ1-2	NA	TGTGCCAGCAGCTCGAACGGACAGGGGGCGCGTTTGCGCTACACCTTC	CASSSNGQGARLRYTF
TRBD1	TRBV5-6	TRBJ2-7	NA	TGTGCCAGCAGCCCCCAGACAGGGAAAGAGCAGTACTTC	CASSPQTGKEQYF
TRBD1	TRBV5-1	TRBJ2-1	NA	TGCGCCAGCAGCTTGGGGGGACAGGGGCTGAATGAGCAGTTCTTC	CASSLGGQGLNEQFF
TRBD2	TRBV7-8	TRBJ2-1	NA	TGTGCCAGCAGCTTAAGGGTAGCGGGGAGCTCCTACAATGAGCAGTTCTTC	CASSLRVAGSSYNEQFF
TRBD1	TRBV9	TRBJ2-7	NA	TGTGCCAGCAGCGTAGGAACAGGGGCGATCTACGAGCAGTACTTC	CASSVGTGAIYEQYF
TRBD2	TRBV10-1	TRBJ2-3	few	TGCGCCAGCAGTGGTCTCGGGAGCGGGGGCCTTCCCCATACGCAGTATTTT	CASSGLGSGGLPHTQYF
TRBD1	TRBV3-1/TRBV3-2	TRBJ1-2	NA	TGTGCCAGCAGCATTGACAGGGTGGGTGGCTACACCTTC	CASSIDRVGGYTF
NA	TRBV4-2	TRBJ1-2	NA	TGTGCCAGCAGCTACAGGGAGGGCCTCTATGGCTACACCTTC	CASSYREGLYGYTF
NA	TRBV10-3	TRBJ2-5	few	TGTGCCATCAGGGGCGAGAAAGGTCAAGAGACCCAGTACTTC	CAIRGEKGQETQYF
NA	TRBV6-5	TRBJ2-3	once	TGTGCCAGCAGTTACGGCCAGGGTTACTATACGCAGTATTTT	CASSYGQGYYTQYF
TRBD1	TRBV10-3	TRBJ2-7	NA	TGTGCCATCAGCGTCCGGGACAGGGATGGGGAGCAGTACTTC	CAISVRDRDGEQYF
NA	TRBV2	TRBJ2-2	NA	TGTGCCAGCAGTGATTGGCCGGGGGAGCTGTTTTTT	CASSDWPGELFF
TRBD2	TRBV11-2	TRBJ2-1	few	TGTGCCAGCAGCTCTCGGGGGGGGAAGTCCTACAATGAGCAGTTCTTC	CASSSRGGKSYNEQFF
NA	TRBV12-3/TRBV12-4	TRBJ1-6	NA	TGTGCCAGCAGTACAGGGCTTAATTCACCCCTCCACTTT	CASSTGLNSPLHF
TRBD1	TRBV28	TRBJ1-5	NA	TGTGCCAGCAGTTTCACCGGGACAGTATATCAGCCCCAGCATTTT	CASSFTGTVYQPQHF
NA	TRBV28	TRBJ2-4	NA	TGTGCCAGCAGTTTATGGTCGCAACTAGCCAAAAACATTCAGTACTTC	CASSLWSQLAKNIQYF
NA	TRBV18	TRBJ2-5	NA	TGTGCCAGCTCCCCCATCAACGGGGAGACCCAGTACTTC	CASSPINGETQYF
NA	TRBV10-3	TRBJ1-2	NA	TGTGCCATCAGTGTAACAGGAAACTATGGCTACACCTTC	CAISVTGNYGYTF